The entry that follows covers one T cell receptor beta chain sequence. Data came from immunoSEQ multiplex PCR; TCRdb stores just in-frame clones and leaves some out. The sample comprises roughly 360,000 clones, roughly 90% of which are singletons, and about 0.89% rests with the top ten. The sample originates from a study of blood T cell repertoires in COVID-19. Study as a whole: Acute and convalescent COVID-19 specimens originated in the United States, Italy and Spain.

The CDR3 spans 15 residues. The V end lost 8 bases, the J end lost 6 bases, and 19 bases lay between the germline ends. CDR1 is LNHDA and CDR2 is SQIVND in the germline V gene (reference sequence). The material sequenced was PBMCs or T cells enriched from blood (not recorded which). The chain carries TRBV19 and TRBJ2-2; TRBD2 might be the D (5 bases). The TCR sequence derives from a woman aged 30 to 39 with acute COVID-19. The chain's CDR3 is CASHDRGSKAGELFF. CDR3 coding DNA: TGTGCCAGTCATGATAGAGGGTCGAAGGCCGGGGAGCTGTTTTTT.